Listed below are T cell receptor beta chains from one sample, sequenced in a study of HIV-infected patients and healthy controls. TCRdb analysed the 5' RACE reads with MiXCR anew, one entry per CDR3 protein. The table includes under 10,000 distinct CDR3 sequences, under 6.5% detected once. The input for sequencing was blood, taken before antiretroviral therapy. Receptors originate from an adult with HIV infection. The CDR3 runs from the conserved cysteine through the conserved F or W. A D gene is named only where the DNA matches it firmly. Only part of the rows carry a size: once, few, many, or a class if the clone is expanded.

j_call clone_size v_call d_call cdr3_nt cdr3_aa
TRBJ1-5 medium-sized TRBV6-1 . TGTGCCAGCAGTGAAGGTCACTGGGGGGACAATCAGCCCCAGCATTTT CASSEGHWGDNQPQHF
TRBJ2-3 medium-sized TRBV7-8 TRBD2 TGTGCCAGCAGCTTAGCGCTTCGGCTAGCGGGTTCAACTAGCACAGATACGCAGTATTTT CASSLALRLAGSTSTDTQYF
TRBJ1-2 . TRBV11-2 . TGTGCCAGCAGCCCCGAAGTTACGGGCTATGGCTACACCTTC CASSPEVTGYGYTF
TRBJ2-1 . TRBV20-1 TRBD1 TGCAGTGCTAGAGTTCGGACAGGGGTTAACTACAATGAGCAGTTCTTC CSARVRTGVNYNEQFF
TRBJ1-4 many TRBV7-9 . TGTGCCAGCAGCCTGACACATGAAAAACTGTTTTTT CASSLTHEKLFF
TRBJ2-3 many TRBV3-1 . TGTGCCAGCAGCCAAGATTGGCTAGCTAATACAGATACGCAGTATTTT CASSQDWLANTDTQYF
TRBJ2-5 many TRBV7-2 TRBD2 TGTGCCAGCAGCCTAGAGCGGGGGGAAGAGACCCAGTACTTC CASSLERGEETQYF
TRBJ2-7 few TRBV5-1 . TGCGCCAGCAGCATACAGGGTGCCGAGCAGTACTTC CASSIQGAEQYF
TRBJ1-2 many TRBV29-1 . TGCAGCGTTGATACAGGCGATGGCTACACCTTC CSVDTGDGYTF
TRBJ1-6 . TRBV6-5 . TGTGCCAGCAGTACCCAGGGAGCCGATTCACCCCTCCACTTT CASSTQGADSPLHF
TRBJ2-3 few TRBV20-1 . TGCAGTGCTAGAGTGACAGGCACAGATACGCAGTATTTT CSARVTGTDTQYF
TRBJ1-2 medium-sized TRBV27 . TGTGCCAGCCTATTTACGGGGAACTATGGCTACACCTTC CASLFTGNYGYTF
TRBJ1-4 many TRBV7-8 TRBD1 TGTGCCAGCAGCGCGAGCCCGGGACAGGGTGGAGAAAAACTGTTTTTT CASSASPGQGGEKLFF
TRBJ2-5 medium-sized TRBV7-8 . TGTGCCAGCAGCCCTAGGACTGAGGAGACCCAGTACTTC CASSPRTEETQYF
TRBJ2-1 many TRBV7-2 . TGTGCCAGCAGCTACCAGGGGGGGGGATCCAATGAGCAGTTCTTC CASSYQGGGSNEQFF
TRBJ2-6 medium-sized TRBV29-1 . TGCAGCGTTGGGGAGGCTGGGGCCAACGTCCTGACTTTC CSVGEAGANVLTF
TRBJ2-5 many TRBV2 . TGTGCCAGCGGGGGGCAAGAGACCCAGTACTTC CASGGQETQYF
TRBJ2-5 medium-sized TRBV12-3/TRBV12-4 . TGTGCCAGCAGTTTAGCGCTCGGGGCCAGTCGGGAGAGAGGAGAGACCCAGTACTTC CASSLALGASRERGETQYF
TRBJ1-1 . TRBV18 . TGTGCCAGCTCACCCGGGGGCAGGGGTGAAGCTTTCTTT CASSPGGRGEAFF
TRBJ1-5 few TRBV6-1 . TGTGCCAGCAGAGATGGGGGATCCGGCAATCAGCCCCAGCATTTT CASRDGGSGNQPQHF
TRBJ2-7 many TRBV20-1 TRBD2 TGCAGTGCTAGCCCCGTCGGGGGGAATCTATACGAGCAGTACTTC CSASPVGGNLYEQYF
TRBJ2-7 . TRBV7-8 TRBD1 TGTGCCAGCAGCTTAAAGGGACAGCTATTCTACGAGCAGTACTTC CASSLKGQLFYEQYF
TRBJ2-3 medium-sized TRBV11-1 . TGTGCCAGCAGCTTCACTCCCACCGGGCGAGATACGCAGTATTTT CASSFTPTGRDTQYF
TRBJ2-1 many TRBV29-1 . TGCAGCGTTGTAGGGGTTAGAGGGGAGCAGTTCTTC CSVVGVRGEQFF
TRBJ2-7 medium-sized TRBV20-1 TRBD1 TGCAGTGTACGATCCCAGGGGGATATGGACGAGCAGTACTTC CSVRSQGDMDEQYF
TRBJ2-2 many TRBV6-5 . TGTGCCAGCAGGGGGGACTCCTCTGGCGGGGAGCTGTTTTTT CASRGDSSGGELFF
TRBJ1-1 medium-sized TRBV12-3/TRBV12-4 TRBD1 TGTGCCAGCAGTTTATGGCAGGGGGACACTGAAGCTTTCTTT CASSLWQGDTEAFF
TRBJ2-6 medium-sized TRBV5-1 . TGCGCCAGCAGCTTTAACGCAGGGGCGGGCTCTGGGGCCAACGTCCTGACTTTC CASSFNAGAGSGANVLTF
TRBJ1-1 many TRBV7-6 . TGTGCCAGCAGCTTAGCGGGGGCGGGGAACACTGAAGCTTTCTTT CASSLAGAGNTEAFF
TRBJ2-3 many TRBV7-3 TRBD2 TGTGCCAGCAGCAGACTAGCGGGTTCGGATACGCAGTATTTT CASSRLAGSDTQYF
TRBJ2-5 many TRBV7-9 . TGTGCCAGCAGCTTAGTGGCACAAGAGACCCAGTACTTC CASSLVAQETQYF
TRBJ2-5 medium-sized TRBV7-2 TRBD2 TGTGCCAGCAGCTACCCTAGCGGTCAAGAGACCCAGTACTTC CASSYPSGQETQYF
TRBJ2-1 . TRBV29-1 . TGCAGCGTTGAAGGCCTTGGCGGGGGCCACAATGAGCAGTTCTTC CSVEGLGGGHNEQFF
TRBJ1-1 medium-sized TRBV5-1 . TGCGCCAGCAGCGTGAGGGGGAACACTGAAGCTTTCTTT CASSVRGNTEAFF
TRBJ2-5 medium-sized TRBV5-8 . TGTGCCAGCAGCTTGGCCGGCAGGCATTTAGAGACCCAGTACTTC CASSLAGRHLETQYF
TRBJ2-1 many TRBV20-1 . TGCAGTGCTAGGAGCGCCGTTGGGACGGCGTACAATGAGCAGTTCTTC CSARSAVGTAYNEQFF
TRBJ2-1 once TRBV12-5 . TGTGCTAGTGGTTTCCGCCCCTACAATGAGCAGTTCTTC CASGFRPYNEQFF
TRBJ2-5 few TRBV7-6 . TGTGCCAGCAGCTTTACTAGCCGAGAGACCCAGTACTTC CASSFTSRETQYF
TRBJ1-4 many TRBV7-9 . TGTGCCAGCAGCTTTAATGCTGACGGAGTCAGGGGCGGGAATGAAAAACTGTTTTTT CASSFNADGVRGGNEKLFF
TRBJ2-1 medium-sized TRBV11-3 . TGTGCCAGCAGCCCCCGCCCCGGCAGGGGCAATGAGCAGTTCTTC CASSPRPGRGNEQFF
TRBJ2-3 medium-sized TRBV4-3 . TGCGCCAGCAGCCAAGAAGGGACGCTATCCCTGCTATCAAGTCGAGATACGCAGTATTTT CASSQEGTLSLLSSRDTQYF
TRBJ2-1 medium-sized TRBV7-6 TRBD2 TGTGCTAGCTCGGGACTACCTTACAATGAGCAGTTCTTC CASSGLPYNEQFF
TRBJ2-2 medium-sized TRBV6-6 TRBD2 TGTGCCAGCAGTTACACTGCGGGGGGGCCGACCGGGGAGCTGTTTTTT CASSYTAGGPTGELFF
TRBJ1-1 . TRBV19 . TGTGCCAGTAGTGAGGAGGGAGGATCCACTGAAGCTTTCTTT CASSEEGGSTEAFF